This T cell receptor (beta chain) stems from a study of identifying expanded T cells in peripheral blood. Collection occurred without any documented infections or immune events in donors. General study findings and limits: Over approximately two and four weeks, about 15 and 19 clones changed, versus around 1.2 between replicates.

Points on this clone: Its antigen is currently unknown.

Profiling relied on immunoSEQ multiplex PCR, and the TCRdb table lists in-frame clones only, not all of them. The table includes some 100,000 clones, over 80% detected once. V lost 5 bases and J lost 5, with 15 bases in between. Germline CDR1 WNHNN, CDR2 SYGVQD (reference sequence). This CDR3 has 15 residues. J is TRBJ2-2 and V is TRBV10-1, with D perhaps TRBD1 or TRBD2 (7 bases each). The sequence came from a person aged 18 to 70 in good health. The specimen sequenced was blood. The CDR3 reads CASSTTSRGTGELFF. CDR3 nucleotide sequence: TGCGCCAGCAGTACGACTAGCAGGGGGACCGGGGAGCTGTTTTTT.